A single sample gave rise to the 9 T cell receptor beta chains below, sequenced in a study of T cell responses to AZD1222 COVID-19 vaccine. Here immunoSEQ multiplex PCR was the method, and the copy in TCRdb shows in-frame clones only, minus some. The sample records 70,000 to 95,000 clones, about 82% being singletons. Sequenced material: peripheral blood, taken 28 days after the second AZD1222 dose. These receptors were taken from an adult who received the AZD1222 COVID-19 vaccine.

The rearrangement joins TRBV7-2 to TRBJ2-2; 10 positions match TRBD1. Germline CDR1 is SGHTA and CDR2 is FQGNSA. The V and J ends lost 3 bases and 3 bases, in that order; junction bases with no gene match: 4. This CDR3 contains 16 residues. The CDR3, as DNA: TGTGCCAGCAGCTTTAGGACAGGGGGGTACACCGGGGAGCTGTTTTTT. This gives the protein CASSFRTGGYTGELFF.

This clone was recorded only once. This CDR3 is CASSLNRNTGELFF. Here the CDR3 DNA reads TGTGCCAGCAGCTTAAATAGGAACACCGGGGAGCTGTTTTTT. V and J are TRBV7-8 and TRBJ2-2; D is unclear. The CDR3 loop spans 14 amino acids. Trimming removed 2 bases at V and 1 base at J, with 5 bases between. Germline V gene sequence: CDR1 SGHVS, CDR2 FQNEAQ.

CDR3 sequence (DNA): TGTGCCAGCAGCCCAGGGGTCGGGGTTTCTAATGAAAAACTGTTTTTT. Its translation: CASSPGVGVSNEKLFF. The J gene is TRBJ1-4, the V gene TRBV7-9; tentatively, D is TRBD1 (6 bases). Between the trimmed V and J ends, which lost 5 bases and 3 bases, there was a span of 16 bases. The CDR3 has 16 amino acids. CDR1 is SEHNR and CDR2 is FQNEAQ in the germline V gene (reference sequence).

The V call is TRBV18, the J call TRBJ1-4; 10 bases fit TRBD1. V lost 3 bases, J lost 7 bases, and 8 bases stayed unmatched. The CDR3 totals 16 residues. Germline V gene data show CDR1 as KGHSH and CDR2 as LQKENI. CDR3 coding DNA: TGTGCCAGCTCACCTCTACGGGGACAGGGGAGTGAAAAACTGTTTTTT. Protein sequence: CASSPLRGQGSEKLFF. Full variable domain (remainder filled in from reference TRBV18 and TRBJ1-4): NAGVMQNPRHLVRRRGQEARLRCSPMKGHSHVYWYRQLPEEGLKFMVYLQKENIIDESGMPKERFSAEFPKEGPSILRIQQVVRGDSAAYFCASSPLRGQGSEKLFFGSGTQLSVL.

J is TRBJ1-1 and V is TRBV5-1, with D possibly TRBD1 on 6 matching bases. This CDR3 spans 14 amino acids. V was clipped by 1 base and J by 5 bases, with 12 bases between them. Germline CDR1 and CDR2: SGHRS and YFSETQ. CDR3 sequence reads: CASSLLDSVTEAFF. The CDR3 coding sequence is TGCGCCAGCAGCTTGTTGGACAGTGTAACTGAAGCTTTCTTT. The entire variable domain, with the rest obtained from reference TRBV5-1 and TRBJ1-1, is as follows: KAGVTQTPRYLIKTRGQQVTLSCSPISGHRSVSWYQQTPGQGLQFLFEYFSETQRNKGNFPGRFSGRQFSNSRSEMNVSTLELGDSALYLCASSLLDSVTEAFFGQGTRLTVV.

The chain couples TRBV7-6 to TRBJ2-5; D is unresolved. Looked up from germline, CDR1 is SGHVS and CDR2 is FNYEAQ. Trimming removed 3 bases at V and 0 bases at J, with 11 bases between. The CDR3 covers 15 residues. CDR3 DNA: TGTGCCAGCAGCTTTCAGACCTCGTACCAAGAGACCCAGTACTTC. Translating it yields CASSFQTSYQETQYF. Supplemented by reference TRBV7-6 and TRBJ2-5, the full variable domain reads GAGVSQSPRYKVTKRGQDVALRCDPISGHVSLYWYRQALGQGPEFLTYFNYEAQQDKSGLPNDRFSAERPEGSISTLTIQRTEQRDSAMYRCASSFQTSYQETQYFGPGTRLLVL.

The chain uses TRBV11-2 and TRBJ1-2, with 9 bases lining up with TRBD1. With V trimmed by 4 bases and J by 5 bases, 5 bases remained unmatched. The CDR3 has 14 residues. The V gene's germline CDR1 is SGHAT and CDR2 FQNNGV. The CDR3 here is CASSSRQGGYGYTF. The CDR3 bases are TGTGCCAGCAGCTCTCGACAGGGGGGTTATGGCTACACCTTC.

The rearrangement uses TRBV7-8 and TRBJ2-5; D uncertain. Trimming cost V 5 bases and J 2 bases, with 9 bases left between them. This CDR3 spans 13 amino acids. Germline CDR1 SGHVS, CDR2 FQNEAQ. The CDR3 protein is CASSEWSQETQYF. In DNA, the CDR3 is TGTGCCAGCAGCGAGTGGTCGCAAGAGACCCAGTACTTC.

The V gene is TRBV30, the J gene TRBJ2-7; weak D call: TRBD2 (5 bases). V gave up 3 bases and J gave up 2 bases, with 8 bases separating them. From germline, CDR1 is GTSNPN and CDR2 SVGIG (reference sequence). This CDR3 region has 12 residues. The CDR3 nucleotides are TGTGCCTGGAGACGAGGGCCCTACGAGCAGTACTTC. This sequence encodes CAWRRGPYEQYF.